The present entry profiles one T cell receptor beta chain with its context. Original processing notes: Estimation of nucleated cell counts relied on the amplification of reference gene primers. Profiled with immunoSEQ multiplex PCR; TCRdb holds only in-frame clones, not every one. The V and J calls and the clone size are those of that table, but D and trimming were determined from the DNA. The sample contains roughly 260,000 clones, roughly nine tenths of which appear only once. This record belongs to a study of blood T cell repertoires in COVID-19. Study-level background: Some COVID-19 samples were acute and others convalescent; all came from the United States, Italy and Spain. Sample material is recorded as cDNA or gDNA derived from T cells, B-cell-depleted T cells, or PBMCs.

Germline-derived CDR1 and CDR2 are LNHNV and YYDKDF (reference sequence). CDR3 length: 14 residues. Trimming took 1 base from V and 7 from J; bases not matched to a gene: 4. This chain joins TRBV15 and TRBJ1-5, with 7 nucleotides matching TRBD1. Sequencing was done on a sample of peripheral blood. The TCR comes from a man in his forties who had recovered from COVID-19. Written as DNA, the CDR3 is TGTGCCACCAGCAGAGGACAGGGCCCCCAGCCCCAGCATTTT. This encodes CATSRGQGPQPQHF.